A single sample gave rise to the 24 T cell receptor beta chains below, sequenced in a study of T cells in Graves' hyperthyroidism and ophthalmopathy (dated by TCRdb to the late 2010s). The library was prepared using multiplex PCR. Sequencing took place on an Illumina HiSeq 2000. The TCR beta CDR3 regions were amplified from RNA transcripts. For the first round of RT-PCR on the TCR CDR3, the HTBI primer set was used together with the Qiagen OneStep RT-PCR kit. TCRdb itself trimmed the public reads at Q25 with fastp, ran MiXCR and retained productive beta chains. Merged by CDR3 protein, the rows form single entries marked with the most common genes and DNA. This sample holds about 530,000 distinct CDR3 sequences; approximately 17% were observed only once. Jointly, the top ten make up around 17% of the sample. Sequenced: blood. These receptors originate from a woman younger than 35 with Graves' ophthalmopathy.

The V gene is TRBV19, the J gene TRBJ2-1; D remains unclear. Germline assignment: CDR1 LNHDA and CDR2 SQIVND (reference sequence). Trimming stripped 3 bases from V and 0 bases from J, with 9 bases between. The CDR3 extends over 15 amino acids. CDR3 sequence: CASSMKKSSYNEQFF. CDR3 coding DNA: TGTGCCAGTAGTATGAAGAAGAGCTCCTACAATGAGCAGTTCTTC.

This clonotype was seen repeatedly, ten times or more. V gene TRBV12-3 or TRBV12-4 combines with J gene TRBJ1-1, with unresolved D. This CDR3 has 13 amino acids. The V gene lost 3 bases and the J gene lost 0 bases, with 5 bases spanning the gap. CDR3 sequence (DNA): TGTGCCAGCAGTTTCGAGATGAACACTGAAGCTTTCTTT. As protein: CASSFEMNTEAFF.

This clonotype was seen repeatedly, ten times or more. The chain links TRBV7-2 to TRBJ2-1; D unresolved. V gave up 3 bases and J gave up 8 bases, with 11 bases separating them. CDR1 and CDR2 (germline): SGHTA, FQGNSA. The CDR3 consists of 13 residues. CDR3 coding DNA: TGTGCCAGCAGCTTGGGAAGCGTCTATGAGCAGTTCTTC. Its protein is CASSLGSVYEQFF.

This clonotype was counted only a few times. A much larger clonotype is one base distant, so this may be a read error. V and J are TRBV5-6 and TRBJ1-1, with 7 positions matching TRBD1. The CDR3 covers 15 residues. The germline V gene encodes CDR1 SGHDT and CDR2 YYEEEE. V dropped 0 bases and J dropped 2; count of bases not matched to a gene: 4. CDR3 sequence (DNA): TGTGCCAGCAGCTTGGGGAGACAGGGCAACACTGAAGCTTTCTTT. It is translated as CASSLGRQGNTEAFF.

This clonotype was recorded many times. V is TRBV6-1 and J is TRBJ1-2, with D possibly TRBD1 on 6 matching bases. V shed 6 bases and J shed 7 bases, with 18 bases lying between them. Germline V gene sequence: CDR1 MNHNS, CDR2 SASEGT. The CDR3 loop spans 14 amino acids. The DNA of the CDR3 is TGTGCCAGCAGGAAACAGGGTGATACTGGTGGCTACACCTTC. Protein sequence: CASRKQGDTGGYTF.

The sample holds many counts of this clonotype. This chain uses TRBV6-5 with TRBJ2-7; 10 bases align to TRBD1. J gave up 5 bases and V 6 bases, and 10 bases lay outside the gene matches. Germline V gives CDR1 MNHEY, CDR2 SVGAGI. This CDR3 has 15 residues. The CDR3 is CASSPGTGALNEQYF. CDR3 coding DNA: TGTGCCAGCAGCCCCGGGACAGGGGCTCTCAACGAGCAGTACTTC.

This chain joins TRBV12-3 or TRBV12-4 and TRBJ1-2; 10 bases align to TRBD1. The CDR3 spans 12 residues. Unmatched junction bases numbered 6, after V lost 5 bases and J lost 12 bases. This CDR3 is CASSQGQGLHTF. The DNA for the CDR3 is TGTGCCAGCAGTCAGGGACAGGGGCTCCACACCTTC.

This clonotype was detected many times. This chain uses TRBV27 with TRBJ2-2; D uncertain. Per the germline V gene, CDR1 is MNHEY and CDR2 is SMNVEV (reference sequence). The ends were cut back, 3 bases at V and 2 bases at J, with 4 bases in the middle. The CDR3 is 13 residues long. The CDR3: CASSFPNTGELFF. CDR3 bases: TGTGCCAGCAGTTTCCCAAACACCGGGGAGCTGTTTTTT.

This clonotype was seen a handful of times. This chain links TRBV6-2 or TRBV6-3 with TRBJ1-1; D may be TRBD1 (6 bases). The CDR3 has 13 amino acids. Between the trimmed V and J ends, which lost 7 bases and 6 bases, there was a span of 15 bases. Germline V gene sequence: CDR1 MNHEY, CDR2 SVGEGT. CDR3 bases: TGTGCCAGCAATAACAGGGAAGGAGCTGAAGCTTTCTTT. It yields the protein CASNNREGAEAFF.

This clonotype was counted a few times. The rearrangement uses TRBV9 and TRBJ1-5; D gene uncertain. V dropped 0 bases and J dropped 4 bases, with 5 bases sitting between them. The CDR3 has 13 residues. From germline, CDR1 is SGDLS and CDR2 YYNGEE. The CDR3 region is CASSVAGNQPQHF. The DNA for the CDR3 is TGTGCCAGCAGCGTAGCTGGGAATCAGCCCCAGCATTTT.

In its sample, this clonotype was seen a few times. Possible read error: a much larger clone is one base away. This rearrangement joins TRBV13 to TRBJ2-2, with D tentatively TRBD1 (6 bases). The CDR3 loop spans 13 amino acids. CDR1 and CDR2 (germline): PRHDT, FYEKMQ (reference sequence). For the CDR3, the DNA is TGTGCCAGCAGCACAGGGAACACCCGGGAGCTGTTTTTT. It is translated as CASSTGNTRELFF.

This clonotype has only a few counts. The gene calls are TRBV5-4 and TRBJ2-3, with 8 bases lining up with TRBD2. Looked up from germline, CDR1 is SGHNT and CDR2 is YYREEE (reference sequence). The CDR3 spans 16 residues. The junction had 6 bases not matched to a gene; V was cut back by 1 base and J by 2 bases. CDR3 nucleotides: TGTGCCAGCAGCTTGATGAGCGGGGGAGACACAGATACGCAGTATTTT. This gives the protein CASSLMSGGDTDTQYF.

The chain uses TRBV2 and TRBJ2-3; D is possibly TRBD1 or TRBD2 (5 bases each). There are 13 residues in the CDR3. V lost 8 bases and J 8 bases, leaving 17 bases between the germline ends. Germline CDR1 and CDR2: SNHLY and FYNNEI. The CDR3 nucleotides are TGTGCCAGCCAGGGAGCCCGTATGGGTACGCAGTATTTT. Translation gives CASQGARMGTQYF.

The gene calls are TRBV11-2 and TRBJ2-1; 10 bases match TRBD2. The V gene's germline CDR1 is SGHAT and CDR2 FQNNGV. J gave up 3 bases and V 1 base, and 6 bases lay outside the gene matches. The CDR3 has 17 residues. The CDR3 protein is CASSLGASGSIYNEQFF. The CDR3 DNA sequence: TGTGCCAGCAGCTTAGGGGCTAGCGGGAGTATCTACAATGAGCAGTTCTTC.

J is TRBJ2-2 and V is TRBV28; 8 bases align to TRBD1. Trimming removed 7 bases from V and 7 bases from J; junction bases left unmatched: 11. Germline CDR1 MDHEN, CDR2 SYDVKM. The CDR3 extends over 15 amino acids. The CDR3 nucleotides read TGTGCCAGCACCCCGGTCCAGGGGGCTGTCGGGGAGCTGTTTTTT. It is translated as CASTPVQGAVGELFF.

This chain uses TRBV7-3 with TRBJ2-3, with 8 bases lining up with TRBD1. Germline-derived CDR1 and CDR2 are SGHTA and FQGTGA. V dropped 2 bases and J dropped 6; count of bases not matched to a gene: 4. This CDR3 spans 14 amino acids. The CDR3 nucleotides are TGTGCCAGCAGCTTACAAGCAGGGGGCGATACGCAGTATTTT. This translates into CASSLQAGGDTQYF.

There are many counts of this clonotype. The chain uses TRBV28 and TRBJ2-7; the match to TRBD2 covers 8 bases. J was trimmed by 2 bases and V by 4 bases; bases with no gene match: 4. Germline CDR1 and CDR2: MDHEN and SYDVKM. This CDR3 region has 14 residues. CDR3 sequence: CASSSRGLAYEQYF. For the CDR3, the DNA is TGTGCCAGCAGTTCCCGGGGACTAGCCTACGAGCAGTACTTC.

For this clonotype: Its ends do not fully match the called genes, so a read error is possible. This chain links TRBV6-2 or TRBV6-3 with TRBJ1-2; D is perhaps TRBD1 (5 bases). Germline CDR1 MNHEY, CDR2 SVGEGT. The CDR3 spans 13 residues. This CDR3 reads CASSAGISYGYTF. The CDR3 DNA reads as TGCGCCAGCAGTGCAGGGATTTCCTATGGCTACACCTTC.

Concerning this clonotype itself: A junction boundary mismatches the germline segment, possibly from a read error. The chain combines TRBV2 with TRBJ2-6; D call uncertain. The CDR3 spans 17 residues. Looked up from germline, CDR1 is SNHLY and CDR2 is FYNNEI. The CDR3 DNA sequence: TGTGTCAGCAATTGGAGACGGCCCTCGTTCGGGGCCAACGTCCTGACTTTC. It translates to CVSNWRRPSFGANVLTF.

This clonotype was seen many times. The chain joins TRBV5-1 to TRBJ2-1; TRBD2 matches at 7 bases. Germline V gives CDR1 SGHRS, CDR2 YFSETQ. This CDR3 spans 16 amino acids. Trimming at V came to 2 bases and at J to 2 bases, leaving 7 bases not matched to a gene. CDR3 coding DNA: TGCGCCAGCAGCTTCTCAGAAAGCGGGGCCTACAATGAGCAGTTCTTC. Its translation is CASSFSESGAYNEQFF.

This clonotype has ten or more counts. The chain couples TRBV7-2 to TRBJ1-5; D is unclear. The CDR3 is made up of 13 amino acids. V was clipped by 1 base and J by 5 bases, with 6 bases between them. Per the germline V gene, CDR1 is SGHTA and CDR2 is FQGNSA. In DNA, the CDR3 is TGTGCCAGCAGCTTAGATTCCGATCAGCCCCAGCATTTT. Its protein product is CASSLDSDQPQHF.

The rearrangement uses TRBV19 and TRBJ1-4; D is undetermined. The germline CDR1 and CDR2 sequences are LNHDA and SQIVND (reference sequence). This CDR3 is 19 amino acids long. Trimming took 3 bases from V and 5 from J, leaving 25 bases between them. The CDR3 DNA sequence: TGTGCCAGTAGTATTTTTGGAACTGGCTGGACGGAAAAAAATGAAAAACTGTTTTTT. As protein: CASSIFGTGWTEKNEKLFF. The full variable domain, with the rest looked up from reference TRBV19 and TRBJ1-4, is DGGITQSPKYLFRKEGQNVTLSCEQNLNHDAMYWYRQDPGQGLRLIYYSQIVNDFQKGDIAEGYSVSREKKESFPLTVTSAQKNPTAFYLCASSIFGTGWTEKNEKLFFGSGTQLSVL.

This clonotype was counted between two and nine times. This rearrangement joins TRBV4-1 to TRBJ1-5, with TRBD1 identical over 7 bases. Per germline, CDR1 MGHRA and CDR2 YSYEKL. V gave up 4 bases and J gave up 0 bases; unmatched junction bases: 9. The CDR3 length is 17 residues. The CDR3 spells CASSLRDREYSNQPQHF. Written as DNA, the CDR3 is TGCGCCAGCAGCCTTCGCGACAGGGAATATAGCAATCAGCCCCAGCATTTT.

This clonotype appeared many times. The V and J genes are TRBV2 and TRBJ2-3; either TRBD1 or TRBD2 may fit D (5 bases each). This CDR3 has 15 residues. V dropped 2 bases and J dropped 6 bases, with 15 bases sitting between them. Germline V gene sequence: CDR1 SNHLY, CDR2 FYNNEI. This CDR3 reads CASSEWGRSPDTQYF. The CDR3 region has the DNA TGTGCCAGCAGTGAATGGGGACGTTCTCCCGATACGCAGTATTTT.